The clone carrying this TCR beta chain is a singleton in its sample. The sample belongs to a study of blood T cell repertoires in COVID-19. Study information: PBMCs, B-cell-depleted T cells, or T cells were the source of the cDNA or gDNA that made up the material.

V was clipped by 3 bases and J by 10 bases; unmatched bases: 11. This CDR3 comprises 16 residues. Germline values: CDR1 SGHNT, CDR2 YENEEA. As originally analysed: Cell counts per sample came from amplifying reference gene primers. Repertoires were generated with immunoSEQ multiplex PCR, while TCRdb's copy carries only in-frame clones and drops some. That table is the source of V, J and clone size, and D and trimming were worked out from the DNA. The table includes some 230,000 clones, approximately 80% detected once. The sequence came from a woman in her fifties or sixties with acute or convalescent COVID-19. V gene TRBV11-3 combines with J gene TRBJ1-6; 8 nucleotides agree with TRBD1. Source material: peripheral blood. CDR3 bases: TGTGCCAGCAGCTTGACAGGGGAAATTCAGGGGTCACCCCTCCACTTT. This sequence encodes CASSLTGEIQGSPLHF.